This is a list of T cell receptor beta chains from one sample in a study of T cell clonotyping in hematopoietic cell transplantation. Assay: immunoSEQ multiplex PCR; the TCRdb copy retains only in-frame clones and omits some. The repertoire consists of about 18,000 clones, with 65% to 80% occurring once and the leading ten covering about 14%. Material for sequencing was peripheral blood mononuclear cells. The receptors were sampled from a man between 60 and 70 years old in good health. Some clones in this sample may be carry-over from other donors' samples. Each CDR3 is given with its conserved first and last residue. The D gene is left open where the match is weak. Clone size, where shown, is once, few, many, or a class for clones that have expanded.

CDR3 DNA: TGCGCCAGCAGTCAATGGGGGCAGGGAATAACCTATGGCTACACCTTC
CDR3 protein: CASSQWGQGITYGYTF
clone size: .
D gene: .
V gene: TRBV23-1
J gene: TRBJ1-2

CDR3 DNA: TGTGCCAGTAGTATTGCGGGGGGCTTTGTCACAGATACGCAGTATTTT
CDR3 protein: CASSIAGGFVTDTQYF
clone size: .
D gene: TRBD2
V gene: TRBV19
J gene: TRBJ2-3

CDR3 DNA: TGTGCCTTGACAGATTATGAAAAACTGTTTTTT
CDR3 protein: CALTDYEKLFF
clone size: .
D gene: .
V gene: TRBV30
J gene: TRBJ1-4

CDR3 DNA: TGTGCCAGCAGCGGACAGGTAGCGAACACCGGGGAGCTGTTTTTT
CDR3 protein: CASSGQVANTGELFF
clone size: once
D gene: TRBD1
V gene: TRBV28
J gene: TRBJ2-2

CDR3 DNA: TGTGCCAGCAGTTACAGGACAGGGACTTACTATGGCTACACCTTC
CDR3 protein: CASSYRTGTYYGYTF
clone size: few
D gene: TRBD1
V gene: TRBV6-6
J gene: TRBJ1-2

CDR3 DNA: TGCGCCAGCAGCCAGAAACAGGGGGAACATCAGCCCCAGCATTTT
CDR3 protein: CASSQKQGEHQPQHF
clone size: few
D gene: TRBD1
V gene: TRBV5-1
J gene: TRBJ1-5

CDR3 DNA: TGTGCCAGCAGCTCCGAAAGTCCTGAAGCTTTCTTT
CDR3 protein: CASSSESPEAFF
clone size: .
D gene: .
V gene: TRBV7-8
J gene: TRBJ1-1

CDR3 DNA: TGTGCCAGCAGTGAATCAGGCAACTATGGCTACACCTTC
CDR3 protein: CASSESGNYGYTF
clone size: .
D gene: .
V gene: TRBV6-1
J gene: TRBJ1-2

CDR3 DNA: TGTGCCAGCAGCTCGGAGATGAACACTGAAGCTTTCTTT
CDR3 protein: CASSSEMNTEAFF
clone size: .
D gene: .
V gene: TRBV5-6
J gene: TRBJ1-1

CDR3 DNA: TGTGCCAGCATATTCGCCCGGGACCAAGAAGCTTTCTTT
CDR3 protein: CASIFARDQEAFF
clone size: .
D gene: .
V gene: TRBV2
J gene: TRBJ1-1

CDR3 DNA: TGCGCCAGCAGCCAAGACTACGCAAGTCTGAAAAGGTACGAGCAGTACTTC
CDR3 protein: CASSQDYASLKRYEQYF
clone size: .
D gene: .
V gene: TRBV4-3
J gene: TRBJ2-7

CDR3 DNA: TGTGCCAGCAGCTTGAACGGGGAGCTGTTTTTT
CDR3 protein: CASSLNGELFF
clone size: .
D gene: .
V gene: TRBV5-4
J gene: TRBJ2-2

CDR3 DNA: TGTGCCAGCAGCCCGGGCGACACCCAGTACTTC
CDR3 protein: CASSPGDTQYF
clone size: .
D gene: .
V gene: TRBV11-2
J gene: TRBJ2-5

CDR3 DNA: TGCGCCAGCAGCTTAGAGCGGGGGAACACCGGGGAGCTGTTTTTT
CDR3 protein: CASSLERGNTGELFF
clone size: .
D gene: TRBD2
V gene: TRBV5-1
J gene: TRBJ2-2

CDR3 DNA: TGTGCCAGCAGCTTACAGGGGATAGGCACTGAAGCTTTCTTT
CDR3 protein: CASSLQGIGTEAFF
clone size: .
D gene: .
V gene: TRBV7-3
J gene: TRBJ1-1

CDR3 DNA: TGTGCCAGCGCCCCCGGGACAGGGGCTTCCGGGGAGCTGTTTTTT
CDR3 protein: CASAPGTGASGELFF
clone size: .
D gene: TRBD1
V gene: TRBV6-4
J gene: TRBJ2-2

CDR3 DNA: TGCGCCAGCAGCCAGGCTCTCAGGGACTCTCAGACCCAGCATTTT
CDR3 protein: CASSQALRDSQTQHF
clone size: .
D gene: .
V gene: TRBV4-1
J gene: TRBJ1-5

CDR3 DNA: TGTGCCAGCAGCTTAGGCGCAGACCCCTGGCCTTCTCAGCCCCAGCATTTT
CDR3 protein: CASSLGADPWPSQPQHF
clone size: few
D gene: .
V gene: TRBV5-6
J gene: TRBJ1-5

CDR3 DNA: TGCGCCAGCAGCTTGGGGGCCGGGGTGGACGGCTATGGCTACACCTTC
CDR3 protein: CASSLGAGVDGYGYTF
clone size: .
D gene: .
V gene: TRBV5-1
J gene: TRBJ1-2

CDR3 DNA: TGTGCCAGCAGTTACTCGATTGGACAGGAGACCTACGAGCAGTACTTC
CDR3 protein: CASSYSIGQETYEQYF
clone size: .
D gene: TRBD1
V gene: TRBV6-5
J gene: TRBJ2-7

CDR3 DNA: TGTGCCAGCACCTTGACAGGGACCTACAATGAGCAGTTCTTC
CDR3 protein: CASTLTGTYNEQFF
clone size: .
D gene: TRBD1
V gene: TRBV6-6
J gene: TRBJ2-1

CDR3 DNA: TGTGCCAGCAGTTTTTTCCAGGGCGCCGTAAGAGCCAACGTCCTGACTTTC
CDR3 protein: CASSFFQGAVRANVLTF
clone size: .
D gene: .
V gene: TRBV27
J gene: TRBJ2-6

CDR3 DNA: TGTGCCAGCAGTAGTGGCGGGAGGTTCTCCTACGAGCAGTACTTC
CDR3 protein: CASSSGGRFSYEQYF
clone size: .
D gene: .
V gene: TRBV21-1
J gene: TRBJ2-7

CDR3 DNA: TGTGCCACCAGCAGAGTACCCTCTGGTGAGCAGTACTTC
CDR3 protein: CATSRVPSGEQYF
clone size: .
D gene: .
V gene: TRBV15
J gene: TRBJ2-7

CDR3 DNA: TGTGCCAGTAACGAGAATCCTTACTATGGCTACACCTTC
CDR3 protein: CASNENPYYGYTF
clone size: .
D gene: .
V gene: TRBV19
J gene: TRBJ1-2

CDR3 DNA: TGTGCCAGCAATAAGGGGGGACAGGGGTTTGGCTACACCTTC
CDR3 protein: CASNKGGQGFGYTF
clone size: .
D gene: TRBD1
V gene: TRBV25-1
J gene: TRBJ1-2

CDR3 DNA: TGTGCCAGCAGCGGACTAGCGGGGGGGTCAGAGACCCAGTACTTC
CDR3 protein: CASSGLAGGSETQYF
clone size: few
D gene: TRBD2
V gene: TRBV25-1
J gene: TRBJ2-5

CDR3 DNA: TGCGCCAGCAGTGGGGGCACAGATACGCAGTATTTT
CDR3 protein: CASSGGTDTQYF
clone size: .
D gene: .
V gene: TRBV10-1
J gene: TRBJ2-3

CDR3 DNA: TGTGCCAGCAGGCCCCGACAGGACCTAAACGGCTACACCTTC
CDR3 protein: CASRPRQDLNGYTF
clone size: .
D gene: .
V gene: TRBV2
J gene: TRBJ1-2